This T cell receptor (beta chain) was obtained from a study of PD-L1 blockade in urothelial cancer. Whole-study context: Bladder-origin urothelial cancer in males covered about 90% of the 29 patients.

The data were produced by immunoSEQ multiplex PCR, yet TCRdb's version contains in-frame clones alone and is incomplete. This sample has some 71,000 clones; 70% to 90% occur once, and the top ten carry less than 3.5%. The CDR3 is made up of 14 amino acids. The V gene lost 5 bases and the J gene lost 8 bases, with 18 bases spanning the gap. The germline CDR1 and CDR2 sequences are SNHLY and FYNNEI. In its sample, this clone was seen once. This rearrangement joins TRBV2 to TRBJ1-2; possible D gene TRBD1, 6 bases. The sample in question was PBMCs, obtained around atezolizumab (anti-PD-L1) treatment. This clonotype was obtained from a man aged 55-75 years with urothelial cancer. DNA for the CDR3: TGTGCCAGCAGTCCTGATGGGGGGGCGCGGGGCTACACCTTC. It yields the protein CASSPDGGARGYTF.